This is a list of T cell receptor beta chains from one sample in a study of T cell responses to AZD1222 COVID-19 vaccine. Repertoires were generated with immunoSEQ multiplex PCR, while TCRdb's copy carries only in-frame clones and drops some. The table has 160,000 or so clones, 85% to 90% seen once. The material was peripheral blood, obtained on day 0 of AZD1222 vaccination. The receptors come from an adult in good health. Both conserved end residues are part of each CDR3. A D gene is named only where the DNA matches it firmly. Clone size is not always given. Where it is, it says once, few, many or a class for expanded clones.

V: TRBV5-5; J: TRBJ2-1; size: .; D: TRBD2; DNA: TGTGCCAGCAGCTTGGGGGGACTAGCGGGTAACGAGCAGTTCTTC; CDR3: CASSLGGLAGNEQFF
V: TRBV24-1; J: TRBJ2-7; size: .; D: TRBD1; DNA: TGTGCCACCAGTGATCCGACCGGGACAGGGCCCTACGAGCAGTACTTC; CDR3: CATSDPTGTGPYEQYF
V: TRBV19; J: TRBJ1-1; size: .; D: .; DNA: TGTGCCGTCGGGCGGAACACTGAAGCTTTCTTT; CDR3: CAVGRNTEAFF
V: TRBV6-1; J: TRBJ1-1; size: .; D: TRBD1; DNA: TGTGCCAGCAGTGAAGCGGGGACAGGGGGGGACACTGAAGCTTTCTTT; CDR3: CASSEAGTGGDTEAFF
V: TRBV2; J: TRBJ2-7; size: once; D: TRBD1; DNA: TGTGCCAGCAGTTCGAAGGGGGCCCCATCCTACGAGCAGTACTTC; CDR3: CASSSKGAPSYEQYF
V: TRBV5-1; J: TRBJ1-2; size: .; D: .; DNA: TGCGCCAGCAGCCGACAGGACGCTAACTATGGCTACACCTTC; CDR3: CASSRQDANYGYTF
V: TRBV19; J: TRBJ1-2; size: .; D: .; DNA: TGTGCCAGTAGTACCGGACCGCAGAACTCCTATGGCTACACCTTC; CDR3: CASSTGPQNSYGYTF
V: TRBV2; J: TRBJ1-4; size: .; D: .; DNA: TGTGCCAGCAGTGTCCCGGGATTAAATGAAAAACTGTTTTTT; CDR3: CASSVPGLNEKLFF
V: TRBV24-1; J: TRBJ2-3; size: .; D: .; DNA: TGTGCCACCAGTGATCCGACCGGGGCGGGAGATACGCAGTATTTT; CDR3: CATSDPTGAGDTQYF
V: TRBV18; J: TRBJ1-1; size: once; D: .; DNA: TGTGCCAGCTCACCAAATGGCAGGGGGAACACTGAAGCTTTCTTT; CDR3: CASSPNGRGNTEAFF
V: TRBV28; J: TRBJ2-2; size: .; D: .; DNA: TGTGCCAGCAGTTCGAGACAGGCGAACACCGGGGAGCTGTTTTTT; CDR3: CASSSRQANTGELFF
V: TRBV6-2/TRBV6-3; J: TRBJ2-7; size: .; D: .; DNA: TGTGCCAGCAGTTACTCGAACTTCAACGAGCAGTACTTC; CDR3: CASSYSNFNEQYF
V: TRBV27; J: TRBJ2-1; size: .; D: TRBD2; DNA: TGTGCCAGCAGTTTAGGGGTAGCGGGAGTCAATGAGCAGTTCTTC; CDR3: CASSLGVAGVNEQFF